This T cell receptor beta chain was recorded in a study of tumor and adjacent non-tumor tissue in lung cancer. Points on this clonotype: No conserved phenylalanine or tryptophan is present at the end of the CDR3, so a read error is the likely explanation. The DNA is left out, because the CDR3 cannot be placed on it with certainty; the CDR3 is given as TCRdb lists it.

RNA was extracted from bulk tissue without any cell sorting. A modified ARM-PCR protocol with three rounds of nested PCR amplified TCRbeta. TCRdb fed the multiplex PCR reads into MiXCR, producing one record per CDR3 protein. The table has tens of thousands of distinct CDR3 sequences, around 77% seen once. Germline V lookup: CDR1 LGHNA, CDR2 YNFKEQ. The CDR3 numbers 13 amino acids, ends counted. The specimen was lung tumor tissue. This chain links TRBV4-2 with TRBJ1-4; TRBD1, the table's D call, was not compared with the DNA. The sequence derives from a woman in her fifties or sixties with non-small cell lung cancer. CDR3 amino acids: CASSQRQGEKLFI.